This T cell receptor beta chain was profiled in a study of Graves' ophthalmopathy and Graves' hyperthyroidism. The study, taken as a whole, reports: A 13-signature model separated ophthalmopathy from stable hyperthyroidism, reaching about 91% sensitivity and around 81% specificity cross-validated.

Amplification from RNA transcripts yielded the TCR beta CDR3 regions. First-round RT-PCR employed HTBI primers, with a second-round multiplex PCR after it. TCRdb used MiXCR to reprocess the multiplex PCR reads, holding one entry per CDR3 protein. The sample lists some 360,000 distinct CDR3 sequences, about 18% occurring once. This clonotype has a count of ten or more. The antigen remains unidentified. The sample was peripheral blood. The origin of this receptor is an adult woman with stable Graves' hyperthyroidism.

DNA for the CDR3: TGTGCCAGCAGTTACCCGGTCGGGGGGGTCGACACCGGGGAGCTGTTTTTT. Protein product: CASSYPVGGVDTGELFF. V and J are TRBV7-2 and TRBJ2-2; 8 nucleotides match TRBD2. With 6 bases clipped from V and 3 bases from J, the junction kept 12 bases outside the gene matches. Germline V lookup: CDR1 SGHTA, CDR2 FQGNSA. The CDR3 spans 17 residues.